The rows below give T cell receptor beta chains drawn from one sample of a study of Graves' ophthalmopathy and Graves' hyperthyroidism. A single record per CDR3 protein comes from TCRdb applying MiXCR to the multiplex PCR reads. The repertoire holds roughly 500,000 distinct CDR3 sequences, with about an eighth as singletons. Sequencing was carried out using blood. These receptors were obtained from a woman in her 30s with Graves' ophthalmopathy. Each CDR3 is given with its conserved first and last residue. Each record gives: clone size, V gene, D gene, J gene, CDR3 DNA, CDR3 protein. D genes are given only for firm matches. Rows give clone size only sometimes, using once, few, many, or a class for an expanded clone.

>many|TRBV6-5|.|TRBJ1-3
TGTGCCAGCAGTCACAGTGACTCTGGAAACACCATATATTTT
CASSHSDSGNTIYF
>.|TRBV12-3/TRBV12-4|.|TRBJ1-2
TGTGCCAGCAGTTCTAGGGCTGGCTACACCTTC
CASSSRAGYTF
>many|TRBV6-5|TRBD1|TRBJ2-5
TGTGCCAGCAGTTACGGACAGGGGCAAGGGACCCAGTACTTC
CASSYGQGQGTQYF
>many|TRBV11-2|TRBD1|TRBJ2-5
TGTGCCAGCAGATGGGGGACAGGGCAAGAGACCCAGTACTTC
CASRWGTGQETQYF
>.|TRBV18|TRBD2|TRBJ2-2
TGTGCCAGCTCAAAGACTAGCGGGGAGTCCGGGGAGCTGTTTTTT
CASSKTSGESGELFF
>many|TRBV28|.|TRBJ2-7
TGTGCCAGCAGTCCTCCGGCCGGCCGATCCTACGAGCAGTACTTC
CASSPPAGRSYEQYF
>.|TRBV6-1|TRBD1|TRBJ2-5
TGTGCCAGCAGTACGGGACAGCAAGGGGGGACCCAGTACTTC
CASSTGQQGGTQYF
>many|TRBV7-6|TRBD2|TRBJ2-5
TGTGCCAGCAGCTTAGTTGGGTCTAGCGGGGGAACCACCCAGTACTTC
CASSLVGSSGGTTQYF
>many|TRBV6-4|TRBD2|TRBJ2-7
TGTGCCAGCAGCGCGATCGGACTAGCGGAATTTGCCTACGAGCAGTACTTC
CASSAIGLAEFAYEQYF
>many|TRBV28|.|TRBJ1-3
TGTGCCAGCAACGATGTTAACTCTGGAAACACCATATATTTT
CASNDVNSGNTIYF
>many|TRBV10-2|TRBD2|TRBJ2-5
TGCGCCAGCGAACTAGCGGGAGGAGAGACCCAGTACTTC
CASELAGGETQYF
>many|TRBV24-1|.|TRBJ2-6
TGTGCCACCAGTCGCCGCTCTGGGGCCAACGTCCTGACTTTC
CATSRRSGANVLTF
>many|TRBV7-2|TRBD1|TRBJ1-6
TGTGCCAGCAGCTTACCCGGACAGGGCGGCTCACCCCTCCACTTT
CASSLPGQGGSPLHF
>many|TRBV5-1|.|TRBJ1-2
TGCGCCAGCAGCTGGAACAGGGACTTCCGAGAGGGCTACACCTTC
CASSWNRDFREGYTF
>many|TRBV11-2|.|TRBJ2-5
TGTGCCAGCAGCTTAACCCCGGGAAGCCAAGAGACCCAGTACTTC
CASSLTPGSQETQYF
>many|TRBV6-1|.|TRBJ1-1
TGTGCCAGCAGGACCCCTCAGGGATTTGGGACTGAAGCTTTCTTT
CASRTPQGFGTEAFF